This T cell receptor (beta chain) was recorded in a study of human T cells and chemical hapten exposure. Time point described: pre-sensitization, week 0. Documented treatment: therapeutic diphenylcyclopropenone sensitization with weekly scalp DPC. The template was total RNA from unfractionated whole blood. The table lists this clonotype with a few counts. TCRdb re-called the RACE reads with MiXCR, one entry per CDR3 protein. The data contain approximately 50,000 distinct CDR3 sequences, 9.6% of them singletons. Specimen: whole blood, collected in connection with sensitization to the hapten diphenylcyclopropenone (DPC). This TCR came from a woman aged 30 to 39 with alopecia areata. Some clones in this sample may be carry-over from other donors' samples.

In DNA form, the CDR3 reads TGTGCCAGCAGTGGACCGAATAGCAATCAGCCCCAGCATTTT. Translation gives CASSGPNSNQPQHF. The V and J genes are TRBV2 and TRBJ1-5, with D unresolved. Per the germline V gene, CDR1 is SNHLY and CDR2 is FYNNEI. V was cut by 4 bases and J by 0 bases, with 7 bases left in between. The CDR3 loop spans 14 amino acids.